This TCR beta chain comes out of a study of T-cell reconstitution after alpha-beta-depleted transplantation in children (dated by TCRdb to the mid-2010s). General notes on the study: Using TCR repertoire profiling, the study quantitatively followed how T-cell immune reconstitution unfolded in children after TCRalphabeta/CD19-depleted allogeneic hematopoietic cell transplantation. Findings and caveats that apply to the study as a whole: The apparently early alphabetaT-cell count recovery about two months after transplant was reportedly dependent on only several hundred rapidly expanded clones derived from non-depleted graft cells. In some patients, the high TCRbeta diversity seen at day 60 was put down to recipient T cells and intrathymic progenitors that had survived conditioning. Hyperexpanded clone frequencies declined over subsequent months; after one year, T-cell counts and TCRbeta diversity were mostly attributed to newly produced T cells.

The library was generated by PCR. The sample was run on an Illumina HiSeq 2500. Molecular barcoding was employed in the preparation of TCR libraries, with unique molecular identifiers being used to normalize TCRbeta repertoire quantification. TCRdb itself trimmed the public reads at Q25 with fastp, ran MiXCR and retained productive beta chains. A single entry per CDR3 protein holds the most common genes and DNA from its merged rows. Counted in this sample were more than 300,000 distinct CDR3 sequences; roughly 16% of them appeared once. The ten largest clones capture about 41% of the sample. What the treatment or condition label conveys for this sample: allogeneic hematopoietic cell transplantation with graft depleted of TCRalphabeta T cells and CD19 B cells. TCRalphabeta/CD19-depleted allogeneic hematopoietic cell grafts were given to the transplant recipients, all of whom were children. Notes on this clonotype: Which antigen it targets is not known. There are no base qualities to consult, and no much larger clone falls within one base.

The CDR3 holds 16 amino acids from the cysteine to the phenylalanine. Of the read, only the CDR3 DNA is kept; its 48 bases are in frame from base 1. CDR1 and CDR2 are drawn from the germline V gene: SGDLS, YYNGEE. After removal of 4 bases from V and 2 bases from J, the junction retains 10 bases not matched to a gene. This sequence originates from a male patient aged 2-15 years who had a stem cell transplant for acute lymphoblastic leukemia, so the T cells may come from the graft donor. The receptor chain draws on TRBV9 and TRBJ2-3, with TRBD1 matching 7 junction bases. Sequenced material: PBMCs, mostly from graft donor cells, taken 360 days after TCRalphabeta/CD19-depleted stem cell transplant. CDR3 sequence: CASSLRTGGLTDTQYF. The DNA sequence is as follows: TGTGCCAGCAGCCTAAGGACAGGAGGACTCACAGATACGCAGTATTTT.